Below, one T cell receptor beta chain is given with its context. The target antigen is unknown. In germline, CDR1 is KGHSH, CDR2 LQKENI. The CDR3 has 14 amino acids. V was trimmed by 3 bases and J by 2 bases, leaving 9 bases between them. The sample is drawn from a study of cytomegalovirus exposure and HLA in healthy donors. Study background: Falling in the Caucasian-associated ancestry cluster were 80% to 85% of under 500 genotyped donors. Whole-study findings and limits: Most of the TCR beta V segments (in an earlier analysis) were productive either about 90% or about 30% of the time. TCR beta chain V- and J-gene trimming was linked, in a later analysis, to a missense variant in DCLRE1C.

In the PCR, 60 Vbeta and 13 Jbeta primers were used. The table came from immunoSEQ multiplex PCR; TCRdb's copy has only in-frame clones and leaves some out. Of 120,000 or so clones detected, 60% to 85% appear once; the ten largest clones hold roughly 3.6%. This receptor was identified in a man aged 25 to 40 in good health and CMV-seronegative. Sequencing was done on a sample of PBMCs. The chain joins TRBV18 to TRBJ2-3; D not certain. The CDR3 spells CASSPAANTDTQYF. For the CDR3, the DNA is TGTGCCAGCTCACCGGCAGCGAACACAGATACGCAGTATTTT.